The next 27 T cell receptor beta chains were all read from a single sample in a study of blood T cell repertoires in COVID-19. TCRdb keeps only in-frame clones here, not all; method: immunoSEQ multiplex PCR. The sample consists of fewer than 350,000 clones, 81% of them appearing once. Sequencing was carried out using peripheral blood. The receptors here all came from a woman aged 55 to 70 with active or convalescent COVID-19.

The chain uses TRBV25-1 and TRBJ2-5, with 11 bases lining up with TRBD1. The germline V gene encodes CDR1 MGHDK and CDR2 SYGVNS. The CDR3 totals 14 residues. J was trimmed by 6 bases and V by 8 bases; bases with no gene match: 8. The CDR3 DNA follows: TGTGCCAGCGCAAGGACAGGGGGCGAAAAGACCCAGTACTTC. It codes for CASARTGGEKTQYF.

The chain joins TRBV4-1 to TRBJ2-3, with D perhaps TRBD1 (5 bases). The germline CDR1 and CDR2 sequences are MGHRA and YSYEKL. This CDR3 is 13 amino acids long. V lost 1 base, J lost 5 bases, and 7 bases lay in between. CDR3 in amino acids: CASSQVGQDTQYF. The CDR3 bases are TGCGCCAGCAGCCAAGTAGGACAAGATACGCAGTATTTT.

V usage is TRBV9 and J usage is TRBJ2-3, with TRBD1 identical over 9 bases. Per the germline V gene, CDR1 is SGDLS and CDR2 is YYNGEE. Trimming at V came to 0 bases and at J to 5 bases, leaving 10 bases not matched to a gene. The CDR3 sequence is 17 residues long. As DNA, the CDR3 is TGTGCCAGCAGCGTAGTAGGGGGCGGACAGGGGATAGATACGCAGTATTTT. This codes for CASSVVGGGQGIDTQYF.

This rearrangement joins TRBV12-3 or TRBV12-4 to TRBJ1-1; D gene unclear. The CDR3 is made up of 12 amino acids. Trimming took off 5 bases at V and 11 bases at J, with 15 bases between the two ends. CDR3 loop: CASSPRGQRAFF. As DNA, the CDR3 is TGTGCCAGCAGTCCCCGAGGCCAACGGGCTTTCTTT.

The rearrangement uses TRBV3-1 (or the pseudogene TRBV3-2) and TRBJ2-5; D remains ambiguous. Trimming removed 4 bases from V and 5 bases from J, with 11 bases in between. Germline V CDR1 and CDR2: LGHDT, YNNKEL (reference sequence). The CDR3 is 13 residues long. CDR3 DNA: TGTGCCAGCAGCCCCCAACCGAGCGAGACCCAGTACTTC. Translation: CASSPQPSETQYF.

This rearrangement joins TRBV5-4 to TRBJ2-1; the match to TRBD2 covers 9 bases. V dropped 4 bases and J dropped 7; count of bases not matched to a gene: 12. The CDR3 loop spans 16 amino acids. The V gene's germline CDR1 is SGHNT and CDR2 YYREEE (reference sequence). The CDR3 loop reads CASSPWRAGGGNEQFF. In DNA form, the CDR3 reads TGTGCCAGCAGCCCCTGGAGAGCGGGGGGAGGGAATGAGCAGTTCTTC.

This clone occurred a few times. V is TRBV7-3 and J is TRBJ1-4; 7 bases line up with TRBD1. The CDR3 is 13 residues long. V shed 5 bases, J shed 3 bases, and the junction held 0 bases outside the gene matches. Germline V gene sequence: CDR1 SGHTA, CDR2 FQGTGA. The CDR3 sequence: CASSQGANEKLFF. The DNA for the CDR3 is TGTGCCAGCAGCCAGGGGGCTAATGAAAAACTGTTTTTT.

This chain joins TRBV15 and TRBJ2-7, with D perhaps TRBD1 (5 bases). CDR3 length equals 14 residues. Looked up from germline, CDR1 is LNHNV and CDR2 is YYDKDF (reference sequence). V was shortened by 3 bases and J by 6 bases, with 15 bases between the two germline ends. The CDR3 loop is CATSRAGTGREQYF. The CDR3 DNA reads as TGTGCCACCAGCAGGGCCGGAACAGGCCGCGAGCAGTACTTC.

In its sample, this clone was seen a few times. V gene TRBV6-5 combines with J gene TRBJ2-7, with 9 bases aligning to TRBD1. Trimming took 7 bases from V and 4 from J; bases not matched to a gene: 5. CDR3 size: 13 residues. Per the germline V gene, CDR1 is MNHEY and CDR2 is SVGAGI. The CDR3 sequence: CASTPDRGYEQYF. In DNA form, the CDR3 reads TGTGCCAGCACCCCAGACAGGGGGTACGAGCAGTACTTC.

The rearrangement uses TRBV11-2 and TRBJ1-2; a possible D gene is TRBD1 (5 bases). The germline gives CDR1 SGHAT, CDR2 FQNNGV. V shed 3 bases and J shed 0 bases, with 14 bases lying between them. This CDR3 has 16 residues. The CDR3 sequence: CASSFPGRRANYGYTF. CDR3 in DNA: TGTGCCAGCAGCTTCCCCGGGCGCAGGGCTAACTATGGCTACACCTTC.

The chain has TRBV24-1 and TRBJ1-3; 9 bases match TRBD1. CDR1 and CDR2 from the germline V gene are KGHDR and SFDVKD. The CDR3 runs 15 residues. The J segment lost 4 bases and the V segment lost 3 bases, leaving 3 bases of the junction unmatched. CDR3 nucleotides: TGTGCCACCAGTGATGGACAGGGGTACGGAAACACCATATATTTT. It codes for CATSDGQGYGNTIYF.

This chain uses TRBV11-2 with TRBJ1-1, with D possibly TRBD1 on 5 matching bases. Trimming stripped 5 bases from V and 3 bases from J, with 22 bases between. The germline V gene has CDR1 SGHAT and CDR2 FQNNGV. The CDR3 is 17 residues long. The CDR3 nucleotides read TGTGCCAGCAGCCGGAGCGTTTCGGGCGGGGGGTACACTGAAGCTTTCTTT. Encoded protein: CASSRSVSGGGYTEAFF.

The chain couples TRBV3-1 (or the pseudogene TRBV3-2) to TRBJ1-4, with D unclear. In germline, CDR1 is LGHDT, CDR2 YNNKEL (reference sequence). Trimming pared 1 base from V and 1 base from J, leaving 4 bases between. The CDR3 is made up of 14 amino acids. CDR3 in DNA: TGTGCCAGCAGCCAAGTTAGAACTAATGAAAAACTGTTTTTT. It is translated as CASSQVRTNEKLFF.

The CDR3 loop reads CASLAARSYNEQFF. CDR3 nucleotide sequence: TGTGCCAGCTTGGCCGCTAGGTCCTACAATGAGCAGTTCTTC. The chain employs TRBV7-9 and TRBJ2-1; D remains ambiguous. Trimming stripped 8 bases from V and 1 base from J, with 12 bases between. This CDR3 has 14 residues. Germline assignment: CDR1 SEHNR and CDR2 FQNEAQ (reference sequence).

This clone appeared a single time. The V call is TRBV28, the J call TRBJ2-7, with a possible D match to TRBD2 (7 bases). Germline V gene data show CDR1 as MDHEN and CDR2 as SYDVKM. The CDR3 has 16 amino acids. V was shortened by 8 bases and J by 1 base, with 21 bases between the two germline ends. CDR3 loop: CASALPGGLTSYEQYF. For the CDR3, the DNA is TGTGCCAGCGCTTTGCCCGGGGGGCTTACTTCCTACGAGCAGTACTTC.

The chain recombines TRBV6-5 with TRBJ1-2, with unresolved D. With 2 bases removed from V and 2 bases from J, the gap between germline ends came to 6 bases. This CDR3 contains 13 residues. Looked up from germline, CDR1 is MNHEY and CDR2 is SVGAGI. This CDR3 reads CASSYAPNYGYTF. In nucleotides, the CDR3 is TGTGCCAGCAGTTACGCGCCCAACTATGGCTACACCTTC.

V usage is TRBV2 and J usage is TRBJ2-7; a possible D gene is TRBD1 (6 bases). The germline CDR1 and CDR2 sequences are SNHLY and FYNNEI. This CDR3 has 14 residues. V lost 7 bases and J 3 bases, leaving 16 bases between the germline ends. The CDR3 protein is CASNRNRVFYEQYF. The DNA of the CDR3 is TGTGCCAGCAATCGTAACAGGGTTTTCTACGAGCAGTACTTC.

This chain's CDR3 is CASKVEGLFNEQFF. The CDR3 DNA is TGTGCCAGTAAAGTAGAGGGCCTGTTCAATGAGCAGTTCTTC. This chain uses TRBV19 with TRBJ2-1; maybe TRBD2 (5 bases). Trimming took 7 bases from V and 6 from J, leaving 16 bases between them. Per germline, CDR1 LNHDA and CDR2 SQIVND (reference sequence). The CDR3 has 14 residues.

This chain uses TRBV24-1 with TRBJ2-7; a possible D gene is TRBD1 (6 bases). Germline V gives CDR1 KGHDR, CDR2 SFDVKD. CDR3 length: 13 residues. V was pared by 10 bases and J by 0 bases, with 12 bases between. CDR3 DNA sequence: TGTGCCACGAGCACAGGGAGCTCCTACGAGCAGTACTTC. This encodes CATSTGSSYEQYF.

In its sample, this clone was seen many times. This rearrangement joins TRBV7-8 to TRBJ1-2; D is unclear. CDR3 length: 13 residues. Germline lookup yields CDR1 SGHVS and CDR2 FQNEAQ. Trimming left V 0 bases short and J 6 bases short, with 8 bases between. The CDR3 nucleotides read TGTGCCAGCAGCTTAGCGAGATTTAATGGCTACACCTTC. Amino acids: CASSLARFNGYTF.

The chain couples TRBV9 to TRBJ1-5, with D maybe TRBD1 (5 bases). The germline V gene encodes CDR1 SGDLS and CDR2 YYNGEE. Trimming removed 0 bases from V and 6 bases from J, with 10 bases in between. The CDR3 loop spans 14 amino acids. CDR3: CASSVDRGTQPQHF. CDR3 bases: TGTGCCAGCAGCGTAGATCGGGGGACTCAGCCCCAGCATTTT.

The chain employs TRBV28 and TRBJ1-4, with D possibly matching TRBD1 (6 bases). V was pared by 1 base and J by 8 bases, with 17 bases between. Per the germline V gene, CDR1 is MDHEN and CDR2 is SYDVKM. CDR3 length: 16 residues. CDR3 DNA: TGTGCCAGCAGTTTATCCCGACAGGCTCTCAAAGAAAAACTGTTTTTT. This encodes CASSLSRQALKEKLFF.

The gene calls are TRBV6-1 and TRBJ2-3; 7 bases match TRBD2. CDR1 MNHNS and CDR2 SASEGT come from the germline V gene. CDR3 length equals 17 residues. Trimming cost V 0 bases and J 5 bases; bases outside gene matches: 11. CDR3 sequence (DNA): TGTGCCAGCAGTGAAGCTGGGTTTGGGCTAGCGGAAGATACGCAGTATTTT. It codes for CASSEAGFGLAEDTQYF.

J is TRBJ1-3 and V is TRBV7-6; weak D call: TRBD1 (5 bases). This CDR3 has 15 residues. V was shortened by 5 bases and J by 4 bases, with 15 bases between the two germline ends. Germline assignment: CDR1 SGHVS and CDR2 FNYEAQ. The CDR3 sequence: CASSPSVDNGNTIYF. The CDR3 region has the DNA TGTGCCAGCAGCCCATCCGTGGACAACGGAAACACCATATATTTT.

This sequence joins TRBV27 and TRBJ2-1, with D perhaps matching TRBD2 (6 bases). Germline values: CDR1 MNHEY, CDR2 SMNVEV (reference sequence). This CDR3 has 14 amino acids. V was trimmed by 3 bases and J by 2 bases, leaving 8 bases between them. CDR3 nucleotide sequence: TGTGCCAGCAGTTTTCGGGGGACCTACAATGAGCAGTTCTTC. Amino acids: CASSFRGTYNEQFF.

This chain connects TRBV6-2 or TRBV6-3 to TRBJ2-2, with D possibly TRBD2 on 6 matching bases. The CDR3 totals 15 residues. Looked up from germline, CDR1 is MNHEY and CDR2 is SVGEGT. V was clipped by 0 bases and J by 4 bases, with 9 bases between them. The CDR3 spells CASSYSSGLTGELFF. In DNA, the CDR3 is TGTGCCAGCAGTTACTCTAGCGGACTCACCGGGGAGCTGTTTTTT.

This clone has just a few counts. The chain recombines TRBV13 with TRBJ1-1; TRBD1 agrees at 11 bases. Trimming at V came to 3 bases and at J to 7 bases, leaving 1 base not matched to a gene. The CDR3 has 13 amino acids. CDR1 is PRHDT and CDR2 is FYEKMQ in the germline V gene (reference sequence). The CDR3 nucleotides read TGTGCCAGCAGCTTCGGGACAGGGGGTGAAGCTTTCTTT. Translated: CASSFGTGGEAFF.